These 3 T cell receptor beta chains were sequenced from one sample in a study of T cell repertoires in cytomegalovirus infection. From the reads, TCRdb called clonotypes with MiXCR, one entry per CDR3 protein. The sample records nearly 450,000 distinct CDR3 sequences, roughly 30% being singletons. Sequencing was done on a sample of PBMCs. These receptors were taken from a human donor in good health (CMV status not recorded). Some clones in this sample may be carry-over from other donors' samples.

This clonotype was counted ten times or more. The chain links TRBV7-2 to TRBJ2-5, with D maybe TRBD2 (6 bases). Germline-derived CDR1 and CDR2 are SGHTA and FQGNSA. The ends were cut back, 3 bases at V and 2 bases at J, with 16 bases in the middle. The CDR3 has 16 residues. The CDR3 loop is CASSFSSGSGQETQYF. DNA for the CDR3: TGTGCCAGCAGCTTTTCCTCTGGTAGCGGACAAGAGACCCAGTACTTC.

This clonotype was seen a few times. Here the CDR3 reads CASSETPDYNSPLHF. CDR3 bases: TGTGCCAGCAGTGAGACACCCGATTATAATTCACCCCTCCACTTT. V and J are TRBV2 and TRBJ1-6, with D unresolved. The germline V gene has CDR1 SNHLY and CDR2 FYNNEI. The CDR3 runs 15 residues. The germline V and J ends were trimmed by 3 bases and 4 bases, with 10 bases remaining between them.

The V gene is TRBV6-2 or TRBV6-3, the J gene TRBJ1-5, with 9 positions matching TRBD1. Germline CDR1 is MNHEY and CDR2 is SVGEGT. The CDR3 contains 14 residues. Trimming cost V 5 bases and J 4 bases; bases outside gene matches: 3. CDR3 protein: CASSQQGANQPQHF. For the CDR3, the DNA is TGTGCCAGCAGTCAACAGGGGGCGAATCAGCCCCAGCATTTT.